This is a list of T cell receptor beta chains from one sample in a study of technical replicates of blood from a handful of donors. The data were produced by immunoSEQ multiplex PCR, yet TCRdb's version contains in-frame clones alone and is incomplete. This table has about 75,000 clones, around 97% appearing once. Material: T cells isolated from PBMCs. The receptor source for this set is a human donor in good health. The CDR3 runs from the conserved cysteine through the conserved F or W. The D gene is left open where the match is weak. Clone sizes are given selectively: once, few, many, or a class where the clone is expanded.

j_gene	v_gene	abundance	d_gene	CDR3aa	CDR3nt
TRBJ1-2	TRBV7-9	-	-	CASSLGAGRGNYGYTF	TGTGCCAGCAGCTTAGGGGCGGGCAGGGGCAACTATGGCTACACCTTC
TRBJ2-1	TRBV7-9	once	TRBD1	CASSLVKIRDSTYNEQFF	TGTGCCAGCAGCTTAGTGAAAATCCGGGACAGTACCTACAATGAGCAGTTCTTC
TRBJ1-2	TRBV4-1	-	-	CASSQDRTAFYGYTF	TGCGCCAGCAGCCAAGATCGGACAGCCTTCTATGGCTACACCTTC
TRBJ1-3	TRBV23-1	-	-	CASSQPTGCRNTIYF	TGCGCCAGCAGTCAGCCTACAGGGTGCCGAAACACCATATATTTT
TRBJ1-1	TRBV28	once	-	CASSLWSGWNTEAFF	TGTGCCAGCAGTTTATGGTCAGGGTGGAACACTGAAGCTTTCTTT
TRBJ1-1	TRBV7-9	-	TRBD1	CASSHATGATEAFF	TGTGCCAGCAGCCACGCGACAGGGGCAACTGAAGCTTTCTTT
TRBJ1-2	TRBV29-1	-	TRBD1	CSVVGRGVDYGYTF	TGCAGCGTTGTTGGCAGGGGGGTAGACTATGGCTACACCTTC
TRBJ1-5	TRBV12-5	-	-	CASGLAREPQHF	TGTGCTAGTGGTTTGGCGCGGGAGCCCCAGCATTTT
TRBJ2-5	TRBV30	-	-	CAWSVQVRETQYF	TGTGCCTGGAGTGTGCAGGTACGGGAGACCCAGTACTTC
TRBJ1-2	TRBV5-5	-	-	CASSFLDSYGYTF	TGTGCCAGCAGCTTCCTGGACAGCTATGGCTACACCTTC
TRBJ2-1	TRBV7-9	-	-	CASSFPRGNEQFF	TGTGCCAGCAGCTTCCCTAGGGGCAATGAGCAGTTCTTC
TRBJ1-2	TRBV28	-	TRBD1	CASSFPTGTLGGYTF	TGTGCCAGCAGTTTTCCGACAGGGACTCTTGGTGGCTACACCTTC
TRBJ2-2	TRBV4-2	-	-	CASSQETENTGELFF	TGTGCCAGCAGCCAAGAGACAGAGAACACCGGGGAGCTGTTTTTT
TRBJ2-1	TRBV5-1	-	-	CASSLPLGGGGNEQFF	TGCGCCAGCAGCTTGCCCCTGGGGGGAGGGGGTAATGAGCAGTTCTTC
TRBJ2-1	TRBV28	-	-	CASSRRQGRNEQFF	TGTGCCAGCAGTAGACGCCAGGGTAGGAATGAGCAGTTCTTC
TRBJ1-6	TRBV7-9	-	TRBD1	CASSLPGTGISARSPLHF	TGTGCCAGCAGCTTGCCCGGGACAGGGATCTCTGCGAGGTCACCCCTCCACTTT
TRBJ2-5	TRBV28	-	TRBD2	CASSLGTTLGETQYF	TGTGCCAGCAGTTTGGGGACTACCCTCGGGGAGACCCAGTACTTC
TRBJ1-2	TRBV30	-	-	CAWTVGRGNYGYTF	TGTGCCTGGACCGTTGGAAGGGGGAACTATGGCTACACCTTC
TRBJ2-7	TRBV6-5	-	TRBD1	CASSSNRGTTYEQYF	TGTGCCAGCAGTTCGAACAGGGGAACCACCTACGAGCAGTACTTC
TRBJ2-7	TRBV5-8	-	-	CASSQGPGSAYEQYF	TGTGCCAGCAGCCAAGGCCCGGGTTCAGCCTACGAGCAGTACTTC
TRBJ2-5	TRBV7-6	-	-	CASAPTGLSRGQETQYF	TGTGCCAGCGCCCCAACCGGGTTAAGCCGAGGGCAAGAGACCCAGTACTTC
TRBJ2-7	TRBV19	-	-	CASSPGERDEQYF	TGTGCCAGTAGCCCCGGGGAGAGGGACGAGCAGTACTTC
TRBJ2-2	TRBV4-1	-	-	CASSQTGLLTGELFF	TGCGCCAGCAGCCAAACGGGACTCCTAACCGGGGAGCTGTTTTTT
TRBJ1-3	TRBV5-1	-	-	CASSPGQSNTIYF	TGCGCCAGCAGCCCGGGACAAAGCAACACCATATATTTT
TRBJ2-7	TRBV30	-	-	CAWKAAYGRYEQYF	TGTGCCTGGAAAGCGGCGTACGGGCGCTACGAGCAGTACTTC
TRBJ2-7	TRBV5-1	-	TRBD1	CASSLGETGTIYEQYF	TGCGCCAGCAGCTTGGGGGAGACAGGGACCATCTACGAGCAGTACTTC
TRBJ2-3	TRBV10-1	-	-	CASSARAGDTQYF	TGCGCCAGCAGTGCCAGGGCGGGGGATACGCAGTATTTT
TRBJ2-5	TRBV7-9	-	-	CASSRNIGLALLQETQYF	TGTGCCAGCAGCCGCAATATCGGGCTAGCTCTCCTCCAAGAGACCCAGTACTTC
TRBJ2-5	TRBV29-1	-	TRBD2	CSVVGPSSLAGIPQETQYF	TGCAGCGTTGTTGGGCCGAGTTCCCTAGCGGGAATACCCCAAGAGACCCAGTACTTC
TRBJ2-7	TRBV5-1	-	TRBD1	CASSLSIGQVGEQYF	TGCGCCAGCAGCTTAAGCATCGGACAGGTCGGCGAGCAGTACTTC
TRBJ2-5	TRBV27	-	-	CASSPFRDKETQYF	TGTGCCAGCAGTCCCTTCCGGGACAAAGAGACCCAGTACTTC
TRBJ2-3	TRBV2	-	-	CASSEKGGVLAPMDTQYF	TGTGCCAGCAGTGAAAAAGGAGGGGTACTAGCCCCAATGGATACGCAGTATTTT
TRBJ2-1	TRBV28	-	-	CASSLDSNEQFF	TGTGCCAGCAGTTTGGACAGCAATGAGCAGTTCTTC
TRBJ2-3	TRBV5-6	-	TRBD2	CASTPLAGALTDTQYF	TGTGCCAGCACCCCCCTAGCGGGAGCCCTCACAGATACGCAGTATTTT
TRBJ2-7	TRBV14	-	TRBD1	CASSHGQGNYEQYF	TGTGCCAGCAGCCATGGACAGGGAAACTACGAGCAGTACTTC
TRBJ2-1	TRBV6-5	-	TRBD2	CASSYSPGGGRFF	TGTGCCAGCAGTTACTCGCCTGGCGGGGGTCGGTTCTTC
TRBJ2-7	TRBV27	-	TRBD1	CASSPYLQGAGEQYF	TGTGCCAGCAGTCCCTACCTACAGGGGGCAGGGGAGCAGTACTTC